The clone carrying this T cell receptor beta chain was observed a handful of times. It was with unique molecular identifiers that the TCRbeta library was prepared. A single record per CDR3 protein comes from TCRdb applying MiXCR to the PCR reads. The profile shows fewer than 700,000 distinct CDR3 sequences, roughly 13% of them singletons. This sample stems from a study of T-cell reconstitution after alpha-beta-depleted transplantation in children. The V end lost 3 bases, the J end lost 6 bases, and 15 bases lay between the germline ends. This CDR3 is built from 15 residues. The germline CDR1 and CDR2 sequences are LGHNA and YSLEER.

The sequencing here drew on PBMCs, mostly from graft donor cells, taken 360 days after TCRalphabeta/CD19-depleted stem cell transplant. The chain joins TRBV4-3 to TRBJ2-1; D tentatively fits TRBD1 or TRBD2 (5 bases each). This TCR was recovered from a male patient younger than 18 who had a stem cell transplant for acute myeloid leukemia, so the T cells may come from the graft donor. DNA of the CDR3: TGCGCCAGCAGCCAGCCGGGACCAGCTCTCAATGAGCAGTTCTTC. It codes for CASSQPGPALNEQFF.